This is a list of T cell receptor beta chains from one sample in a study of T cells after yellow fever vaccination. MiXCR, run by TCRdb on the 5' RACE reads, gives a single entry per CDR3 protein. In the table there are some 420,000 distinct CDR3 sequences, roughly a sixth of which are singletons. Specimen: PBMCs, collected before the yellow fever booster vaccination. The origin of the receptors is a man younger than 30 who received the YFV17D yellow fever vaccine. Each CDR3 is given with its conserved first and last residue. A D gene is named only where the DNA matches it firmly. The size entry is marked missing in some rows and otherwise reads once, few, many or a size class.

j_gene,v_gene,d_gene,len,abundance,CDR3aa,CDR3nt
TRBJ2-7,TRBV12-3/TRBV12-4,.,14,.,CASSFGQLTYEQYF,TGTGCCAGCAGTTTCGGACAGCTGACCTACGAGCAGTACTTC
TRBJ1-1,TRBV29-1,.,16,few,CSVEVVYQGLYTEAFF,TGCAGCGTTGAAGTAGTTTACCAGGGTCTCTACACTGAAGCTTTCTTT
TRBJ2-5,TRBV29-1,.,13,few,CSVAPAAGETQYF,TGCAGCGTTGCGCCGGCCGCCGGAGAGACCCAGTACTTC
TRBJ1-1,TRBV5-1,.,14,.,CASSVSSGNTEAFF,TGCGCCAGCAGCGTTTCCAGCGGGAACACTGAAGCTTTCTTT
TRBJ2-3,TRBV18,TRBD2,18,.,CASSLPGLASTSTDTQYF,TGTGCCAGCTCACTTCCTGGACTAGCGAGTACTAGCACAGATACGCAGTATTTT
TRBJ1-1,TRBV12-3/TRBV12-4,.,13,many,CASSLTGTTEAFF,TGTGCCAGCAGTTTAACAGGGACCACTGAAGCTTTCTTT
TRBJ2-2,TRBV28,TRBD1,17,.,CASTFTHAGQGTGELFF,TGTGCCAGCACCTTTACCCATGCGGGACAGGGAACCGGGGAGCTGTTTTTT
TRBJ2-4,TRBV5-1,TRBD2,15,.,CASTSGPDEGIIQYF,TGCGCCAGCACTAGCGGACCCGATGAGGGTATCATTCAGTACTTC
TRBJ2-3,TRBV19,.,14,.,CASTRAGITDTQYF,TGTGCCAGTACTCGAGCGGGTATCACAGATACGCAGTATTTT
TRBJ2-1,TRBV11-2,TRBD1,15,.,CASSPTRGGGNEQFF,TGTGCCAGCAGCCCTACTAGAGGGGGCGGGAATGAGCAGTTCTTC
TRBJ2-1,TRBV12-3/TRBV12-4,TRBD2,16,few,CASSPGGTSAHNEQFF,TGTGCCAGCAGTCCAGGCGGGACTAGCGCTCACAATGAGCAGTTCTTC
TRBJ1-2,TRBV5-1,TRBD1,15,few,CASSKDQGEVRGYTF,TGCGCCAGCAGCAAAGATCAGGGGGAGGTTCGTGGCTACACCTTC
TRBJ2-5,TRBV7-2,.,13,few,CASTKDRQETQYF,TGTGCCAGCACCAAAGACAGACAAGAGACCCAGTACTTC
TRBJ1-1,TRBV9,.,13,.,CASSADVGGVAFF,TGTGCCAGCAGCGCAGATGTAGGAGGGGTAGCTTTCTTT
TRBJ2-5,TRBV20-1,TRBD2,15,.,CTALAGGTSTETQYF,TGCACCGCTCTAGCGGGGGGCACCAGCACCGAGACCCAGTACTTC
TRBJ1-4,TRBV5-1,TRBD1,13,few,CASSWTGGEKLFF,TGCGCCAGCAGCTGGACAGGGGGTGAAAAACTGTTTTTT
TRBJ2-1,TRBV20-1,.,15,.,CSARERVSSYNEQFF,TGCAGTGCTAGAGAGCGCGTTAGCTCCTACAATGAGCAGTTCTTC
TRBJ1-1,TRBV7-9,.,15,few,CASSLASRMNTEAFF,TGTGCCAGCAGCTTAGCGAGCAGGATGAACACTGAAGCTTTCTTT
TRBJ1-4,TRBV5-6,.,14,few,CASSSSQDNEKLFF,TGTGCCAGCAGCTCCAGTCAAGATAATGAAAAACTGTTTTTT
TRBJ1-6,TRBV20-1,.,14,many,CSALLGGENSPLHF,TGCAGTGCTCTCCTCGGGGGCGAAAATTCACCCCTCCACTTT
TRBJ2-5,TRBV6-5,TRBD1,14,.,CASSRGRQGGTQYF,TGTGCCAGCAGTAGGGGACGACAGGGCGGGACCCAGTACTTC
TRBJ2-6,TRBV6-2/TRBV6-3,.,15,few,CASSFVGPGANVLTF,TGTGCCAGCAGTTTTGTGGGGCCTGGGGCCAACGTCCTGACTTTC
TRBJ2-4,TRBV11-2,.,16,many,CASSSLQGKRGNIQYF,TGTGCCAGCAGCTCGCTTCAGGGAAAAAGAGGAAACATTCAGTACTTC
TRBJ2-2,TRBV7-2,.,13,few,CASSANRIGELFF,TGTGCCAGCAGCGCAAACAGAATCGGGGAGCTGTTTTTT
TRBJ2-7,TRBV4-1,.,13,.,CASSQTRSYEQYF,TGCGCCAGCAGCCAAACCCGGTCCTACGAGCAGTACTTC
TRBJ2-7,TRBV11-2,.,12,few,CASSLTLHEQYF,TGTGCCAGCAGTCTCACGCTACACGAGCAGTACTTC
TRBJ2-3,TRBV7-2,TRBD2,13,few,CASKLAGGNTQYF,TGTGCCAGCAAACTAGCGGGGGGGAATACGCAGTATTTT
TRBJ1-2,TRBV12-3/TRBV12-4,TRBD1,15,.,CASRPLDGTGYGYTF,TGTGCCAGCAGACCCCTTGACGGGACAGGATATGGCTACACCTTC
TRBJ2-5,TRBV6-5,.,15,.,CASLHRGPGMQTQYF,TGTGCCAGCCTACACAGAGGCCCGGGTATGCAGACCCAGTACTTC
TRBJ1-2,TRBV10-3,TRBD1,13,.,CAIAKGAQEGYTF,TGTGCCATCGCCAAGGGGGCTCAGGAGGGCTACACCTTC
TRBJ2-2,TRBV7-9,.,14,.,CASSPNRDTGELFF,TGTGCCAGCAGCCCTAACAGGGACACCGGGGAGCTGTTTTTT
TRBJ1-5,TRBV7-2,.,15,.,CASSLQGPGNQPQHF,TGTGCCAGCAGCTTACAGGGGCCAGGCAATCAGCCCCAGCATTTT
TRBJ2-2,TRBV11-2,.,17,.,CASSSVDGGVWTGELFF,TGTGCCAGCAGCTCGGTAGACGGAGGGGTTTGGACCGGGGAGCTGTTTTTT
TRBJ2-5,TRBV5-1,TRBD1,15,few,CASRPRGQGRETQYF,TGCGCCAGCAGACCTCGAGGACAGGGAAGAGAGACCCAGTACTTC
TRBJ1-2,TRBV7-9,.,13,.,CASRSGPLYGYTF,TGTGCCAGCAGAAGTGGCCCGCTCTATGGCTACACCTTC
TRBJ2-4,TRBV9,.,15,few,CASSERGAKHGIQYF,TGTGCCAGCAGCGAACGGGGGGCTAAGCACGGCATTCAGTACTTC
TRBJ2-5,TRBV12-3/TRBV12-4,.,14,.,CASSKLFPPGTQYF,TGTGCCAGCAGCAAACTTTTCCCCCCTGGGACCCAGTACTTC
TRBJ2-3,TRBV5-6,.,14,.,CASSLTKTTDTQYF,TGTGCCAGCAGCTTGACGAAAACCACAGATACGCAGTATTTT
TRBJ2-5,TRBV2,.,15,few,CASIQGGRNQETQYF,TGTGCCAGCATCCAAGGGGGGCGTAACCAAGAGACCCAGTACTTC
TRBJ1-1,TRBV7-2,TRBD1,13,.,CASSLELSGGSFF,TGTGCCAGCAGCTTAGAGCTCTCAGGGGGATCTTTCTTT
TRBJ2-7,TRBV5-1,.,14,.,CASRPPAGDREQYF,TGCGCCAGCAGACCACCGGCTGGGGATAGGGAGCAGTACTTC
TRBJ1-5,TRBV12-3/TRBV12-4,TRBD1,14,many,CASSRTGGNQPQHF,TGTGCCAGCAGTCGGACAGGGGGCAATCAGCCCCAGCATTTT
TRBJ2-3,TRBV20-1,.,17,few,CSARDTGGGSWPDTQYF,TGCAGTGCTAGAGATACCGGGGGCGGCTCCTGGCCAGATACGCAGTACTTT
TRBJ2-1,TRBV6-2/TRBV6-3,.,14,.,CASRTIQTYNEQFF,TGTGCCAGCAGGACCATCCAAACCTACAATGAGCAGTTCTTC
TRBJ2-1,TRBV24-1,.,13,few,CATRGPSLDEQFF,TGTGCCACCCGGGGTCCCTCCCTCGATGAACAGTTCTTC
TRBJ2-2,TRBV10-1,.,16,.,CASSQRQTRNTGELFF,TGCGCCAGCAGTCAACGACAGACCCGGAACACCGGGGAGCTGTTTTTT
TRBJ2-5,TRBV7-2,.,13,many,CASSPRLVGPQYF,TGTGCCAGCAGCCCCCGACTAGTGGGACCCCAGTACTTC
TRBJ2-7,TRBV29-1,.,14,.,CSASKDPGTPEQYF,TGCAGCGCCTCGAAGGACCCAGGGACGCCCGAGCAGTACTTC
TRBJ2-2,TRBV13,.,17,.,CASSLIRSGKNTGELFF,TGTGCCAGCAGCTTAATCCGGTCTGGCAAGAACACCGGGGAGCTGTTTTTT
TRBJ1-6,TRBV6-5,.,15,.,CASSPTAPRGEPLHF,TGTGCCAGCAGTCCGACAGCGCCTAGAGGAGAACCCCTCCACTTT
TRBJ1-5,TRBV4-1,TRBD1,15,.,CASSDTGTVFQPQHF,TGCGCCAGCAGCGACACCGGGACAGTTTTTCAGCCCCAGCATTTT
TRBJ2-3,TRBV28,TRBD1,17,few,CASNSPRDRVGSDTQYF,TGTGCCAGCAACTCCCCACGGGACAGGGTGGGTTCAGATACGCAGTATTTT
TRBJ1-1,TRBV10-3,.,15,.,CAISDVRGGNTEAFF,TGTGCCATCAGTGATGTAAGGGGAGGGAACACTGAAGCTTTCTTT
TRBJ2-5,TRBV5-1,.,15,.,CASSLSTGNQETQYF,TGCGCCAGCAGCTTGAGTACGGGGAACCAAGAGACCCAGTACTTC
TRBJ2-1,TRBV9,.,16,few,CASSPVLGPVIGEQFF,TGTGCCAGCAGCCCTGTCTTAGGTCCGGTAATTGGTGAGCAGTTCTTC
TRBJ2-1,TRBV12-3/TRBV12-4,TRBD2,18,few,CASSSRRLAGSSYNEQFF,TGTGCCAGCAGCTCTAGACGACTAGCGGGTAGCTCCTACAATGAGCAGTTCTTC
TRBJ1-2,TRBV6-6,TRBD1,14,few,CASSRGGAVFGYTF,TGTGCCAGCAGTCGAGGGGGCGCAGTATTTGGCTACACCTTC
TRBJ2-5,TRBV6-1,.,14,.,CASSPGTARGTQYF,TGTGCCAGCAGCCCCGGGACGGCCCGAGGGACCCAGTACTTC
TRBJ1-1,TRBV5-1,.,16,.,CASSFTAGPENTEAFF,TGCGCCAGCAGCTTTACGGCAGGGCCGGAGAACACTGAAGCTTTCTTT